The 4 T cell receptor beta chains in this list originate from one sample, sequenced in a study of CD8 T cells in Susac syndrome. The RNA, about 0.5 to 1 ug, was put through reverse transcription using random hexamers. TCRdb called the immunoSEQ multiplex PCR reads again in MiXCR, with one record for every CDR3 protein. The sample includes 200,000 to 250,000 distinct CDR3 sequences, roughly 93% of them seen just once. Sample: CD4+ T cells from PBMCs. The receptors here all came from a human donor with multiple sclerosis.

The count of this clonotype is one. The rearrangement links TRBV12-3 or TRBV12-4 to TRBJ1-2; D gene unclear. Trimming pared 6 bases from V and 2 bases from J, leaving 7 bases between. The CDR3 is 12 amino acids. The CDR3 bases are TGTGCCAGCAGGGGGAGAAACTATGGCTACACCTTC. Residues: CASRGRNYGYTF.

The chain combines TRBV9 with TRBJ2-6; D ambiguous. The germline V gene has CDR1 SGDLS and CDR2 YYNGEE. With 0 bases removed from V and 0 bases from J, the gap between germline ends came to 4 bases. The CDR3 sequence is 15 residues long. This CDR3 reads CASSVDPSGANVLTF. CDR3 coding DNA: TGTGCCAGCAGCGTAGACCCCTCTGGGGCCAACGTCCTGACTTTC.

The chain carries TRBV7-9 and TRBJ2-7; D remains unclear. The germline V gene has CDR1 SEHNR and CDR2 FQNEAQ (reference sequence). V lost 3 bases to trimming and J lost 0 bases, with 9 bases between them. This CDR3 contains 14 residues. CDR3: CASSLSWDSYEQYV. Written as DNA, the CDR3 is TGTGCCAGCAGCTTGTCCTGGGACTCCTACGAGCAGTACGTC.

The chain combines TRBV28 with TRBJ1-4, with D unclear. Trimming shortened V by 7 bases and J by 5 bases, and 5 bases separated the two germline ends. The CDR3 sequence is 11 residues long. Germline V gives CDR1 MDHEN, CDR2 SYDVKM. Written as DNA, the CDR3 is TGTGCCAGCATCAAGAATGAAAAACTGTTTTTT. Its protein is CASIKNEKLFF.